This TCR beta chain appears in the sequencing data of a study of blood T cell repertoires in COVID-19. Clones were sequenced by immunoSEQ multiplex PCR, and TCRdb holds only the in-frame ones, with some missing. The table records 130,000 to 150,000 clones, 81% of them present only once. There are a few counts of this clone. Germline-derived CDR1 and CDR2 are SGDLS and YYNGEE. This CDR3 has 15 residues. The germline V and J ends were trimmed by 4 bases and 7 bases, with 20 bases remaining between them. The chain recombines TRBV9 with TRBJ1-2; D remains ambiguous. The TCR comes from a human donor with acute or convalescent COVID-19. The donor label of this sample is uncertain. The sample consisted of peripheral blood. CDR3 coding DNA: TGTGCCAGCAGCCCGGGCAATGAGGAGGGTGGTGGCTACACCTTC. It translates to CASSPGNEEGGGYTF.